The 25 T cell receptor beta chains listed next were all sequenced from one sample in a study of beta chain features in type 1 diabetes. Isolated RNA was reverse transcribed in full, so expressed TCRB transcripts were sequenced. The table came from immunoSEQ multiplex PCR; TCRdb's copy has only in-frame clones and leaves some out. The table includes over 65,000 clones, roughly 30% detected once. Material for sequencing was stem cell memory CD4+ T cells from blood. The receptors were gathered from a woman between 18 and 29 years old in good health.

The chain carries TRBV2 and TRBJ1-1, with 7 bases aligning to TRBD1. The CDR3 has 14 amino acids. V gave up 5 bases and J gave up 3 bases; unmatched junction bases: 6. Germline values: CDR1 SNHLY, CDR2 FYNNEI. Here the CDR3 reads CASSRQGKDTEAFF. The CDR3 nucleotides read TGTGCCAGCAGTAGACAGGGTAAAGACACTGAAGCTTTCTTT.

This clone was observed a few times. The CDR3: CASSPFGLAAYEQYF. In nucleotides, the CDR3 is TGTGCCAGCAGCCCGTTCGGACTAGCGGCCTACGAGCAGTACTTC. The chain uses TRBV5-6 and TRBJ2-7; TRBD2 matches at 10 bases. The J segment lost 2 bases and the V segment lost 4 bases, leaving 6 bases of the junction unmatched. Germline loops: CDR1 SGHDT, CDR2 YYEEEE. The CDR3 is made up of 15 amino acids.

The chain joins TRBV7-2 to TRBJ2-7; D might be TRBD2 (6 bases). Per germline, CDR1 SGHTA and CDR2 FQGNSA. The CDR3 has 14 amino acids. Trimming took 5 bases from V and 6 from J, leaving 17 bases between them. CDR3 in amino acids: CASSLPRDSSEQYF. CDR3 nucleotides: TGTGCCAGCAGCCTTCCTCGGGACTCAAGCGAGCAGTACTTC.

This clone was counted only a few times. This sample also contains other DNA sequences that code for the same CDR3. The chain uses TRBV5-1 and TRBJ2-3; 13 nucleotides line up with TRBD2. The V and J ends lost 0 bases and 3 bases, in that order; junction bases with no gene match: 1. The CDR3 runs to 16 residues. CDR1 is SGHRS, CDR2 YFSETQ, per germline. CDR3 sequence: CASSLGLAGGTDTQYF. CDR3 coding DNA: TGCGCCAGCAGCTTGGGACTAGCGGGAGGTACAGATACGCAGTATTTT. Full variable domain (rest looked up from reference TRBV5-1 and TRBJ2-3): KAGVTQTPRYLIKTRGQQVTLSCSPISGHRSVSWYQQTPGQGLQFLFEYFSETQRNKGNFPGRFSGRQFSNSRSEMNVSTLELGDSALYLCASSLGLAGGTDTQYFGPGTRLTVL.

The chain combines TRBV18 with TRBJ2-2, with a weak D call TRBD1 (5 bases). The V end was cut by 3 bases, the J end by 0 bases, with 8 bases between. The CDR3 has 15 residues. Germline V lookup: CDR1 KGHSH, CDR2 LQKENI. CDR3 DNA sequence: TGTGCCAGCTCACCTCAGGACACGAACACCGGGGAGCTGTTTTTT. This codes for CASSPQDTNTGELFF.

V and J are TRBV5-1 and TRBJ2-3; D may be TRBD2 (5 bases). V was pared by 5 bases and J by 2 bases, with 12 bases between. The V gene's germline CDR1 is SGHRS and CDR2 YFSETQ. The CDR3 is made up of 14 amino acids. The CDR3 region is CASSSGNPTDTQYF. The CDR3 coding sequence is TGCGCCAGCAGTTCCGGGAACCCCACAGATACGCAGTATTTT.

The chain combines TRBV7-8 with TRBJ2-5; 8 bases match TRBD1. Germline CDR1 and CDR2: SGHVS and FQNEAQ. The CDR3 is 15 residues long. V was clipped by 2 bases and J by 5 bases; unmatched bases: 7. In DNA form, the CDR3 reads TGTGCCAGCAGCTTATCTGTAGACAGGGGTGAGACCCAGTACTTC. Translated: CASSLSVDRGETQYF.

CDR3 region: CASTGLPTTRGTEAFF. CDR3 coding DNA: TGTGCCAGCACCGGACTACCTACGACCCGGGGCACTGAAGCTTTCTTT. The V gene is TRBV7-8, the J gene TRBJ1-1, with D unresolved. The CDR3 is 16 residues long. CDR1 SGHVS and CDR2 FQNEAQ come from the germline V gene. V gave up 7 bases and J gave up 4 bases, with 22 bases separating them.

The chain is built from TRBV2 and TRBJ2-3, with 14 bases fitting TRBD2. Germline loops: CDR1 SNHLY, CDR2 FYNNEI. CDR3 length equals 15 residues. V trimming: 6 bases; J trimming: 3 bases; junction bases outside the gene matches: 2. The chain's CDR3 is CASRRTSGRTDTQYF. CDR3 DNA sequence: TGTGCCAGCAGGAGGACTAGCGGGAGGACAGATACGCAGTATTTT.

CDR3 DNA sequence: TGTGCCAGCGCCCGGGAAGCCATGAACACTGAAGCTTTCTTT. Translation gives CASAREAMNTEAFF. The chain has TRBV2 and TRBJ1-1; D remains ambiguous. The germline V and J ends were trimmed by 8 bases and 0 bases, with 13 bases remaining between them. This CDR3 has 14 amino acids. The germline gives CDR1 SNHLY, CDR2 FYNNEI.

This clone was recorded a few times. This rearrangement joins TRBV19 to TRBJ1-5; 7 bases match TRBD1. This CDR3 is 15 amino acids long. With 6 bases clipped from V and 11 bases from J, the junction kept 16 bases outside the gene matches. Germline CDR1 is LNHDA and CDR2 is SQIVND (reference sequence). The CDR3: CASRSRDSVGLAQHF. As DNA, the CDR3 is TGTGCCAGTAGGAGCCGGGACAGCGTCGGTCTGGCCCAGCATTTT.

The table lists this clone with a few counts. Here the CDR3 reads CASSLTGDTEAFF. CDR3 in DNA: TGTGCCAGCAGCTTAACGGGTGACACTGAAGCTTTCTTT. The rearrangement uses TRBV7-9 and TRBJ1-1, with unresolved D. V was pared by 2 bases and J by 3 bases, with 7 bases between. Germline lookup yields CDR1 SEHNR and CDR2 FQNEAQ (reference sequence). CDR3 length: 13 residues.

The chain has TRBV7-2 and TRBJ2-5; a weak D match, TRBD2 (6 bases). The CDR3 runs to 13 residues. The V and J ends lost 3 bases and 1 base respectively, with 6 bases between them. The germline CDR1 and CDR2 sequences are SGHTA and FQGNSA. The CDR3 protein is CASSFGSQETQYF. The CDR3 bases are TGTGCCAGCAGCTTCGGGAGCCAAGAGACCCAGTACTTC.

This clone came up once. The chain joins TRBV11-2 to TRBJ2-5, with a weak D call TRBD1 (7 bases). The V gene's germline CDR1 is SGHAT and CDR2 FQNNGV. CDR3 length: 15 amino acids. Trimming left V 2 bases short and J 5 bases short, with 15 bases between. The CDR3, as DNA: TGTGCCAGCAGCTTACAGGGGGGTTGGATTGAGACCCAGTACTTC. It specifies CASSLQGGWIETQYF. Full variable domain (outside the CDR3, taken from reference TRBV11-2 and TRBJ2-5): EAGVAQSPRYKIIEKRQSVAFWCNPISGHATLYWYQQILGQGPKLLIQFQNNGVVDDSQLPKDRFSAERLKGVDSTLKIQPAKLEDSAVYLCASSLQGGWIETQYFGPGTRLLVL.

This chain joins TRBV28 and TRBJ1-5, with 8 bases aligning to TRBD1. From germline, CDR1 is MDHEN and CDR2 SYDVKM. J lost 4 bases, V lost 10 bases, and 3 bases had no gene match. CDR3 length: 12 residues. The CDR3 DNA is TGTGCCATTACAGGGGGGAATCAGCCCCAGCATTTT. Translating it yields CAITGGNQPQHF.

This clone was detected a few times. The chain links TRBV7-2 to TRBJ2-5; D might be TRBD2 (5 bases). CDR3 length equals 16 residues. CDR1 is SGHTA, CDR2 FQGNSA, per germline. V lost 1 base, J lost 8 bases, and 20 bases lay in between. For the CDR3, the DNA is TGTGCCAGCAGCTTAGATGGAGGAGCCGGGGTGGGCACCCAGTACTTC. Its translation: CASSLDGGAGVGTQYF.

The table lists this clone with a few counts. This chain uses TRBV7-2 with TRBJ2-5, with 8 bases lining up with TRBD2. Trimming at V came to 4 bases and at J to 0 bases, leaving 4 bases not matched to a gene. The germline CDR1 and CDR2 sequences are SGHTA and FQGNSA. This CDR3 contains 15 residues. As DNA, the CDR3 is TGTGCCAGCAGCTCGGGGGGGGTAAACCAAGAGACCCAGTACTTC. It encodes CASSSGGVNQETQYF.

V usage is TRBV18 and J usage is TRBJ2-1; maybe TRBD2 (6 bases). Germline values: CDR1 KGHSH, CDR2 LQKENI. V was shortened by 1 base and J by 7 bases, with 20 bases between the two germline ends. The CDR3 length is 17 residues. Written as DNA, the CDR3 is TGTGCCAGCTCACCACAAGGTAGCGGCAGGTTAGGGAATGAGCAGTTCTTC. Residues: CASSPQGSGRLGNEQFF.

The V gene is TRBV7-9, the J gene TRBJ2-7; a weak D match, TRBD1 (6 bases). This CDR3 contains 13 residues. CDR1 and CDR2 from the germline V gene are SEHNR and FQNEAQ (reference sequence). Trimming stripped 7 bases from V and 0 bases from J, with 10 bases between. The CDR3 nucleotides are TGTGCCAGCACCCGGGACACCTCCTACGAGCAGTACTTC. Residues: CASTRDTSYEQYF. Full variable domain (outside the CDR3, taken from reference TRBV7-9 and TRBJ2-7): DTGVSQNPRHKITKRGQNVTFRCDPISEHNRLYWYRQTLGQGPEFLTYFQNEAQLEKSRLLSDRFSAERPKGSFSTLEIQRTEQGDSAMYLCASTRDTSYEQYFGPGTRLTVT.

This chain joins TRBV5-4 and TRBJ1-2; D perhaps matches TRBD1 (5 bases). Germline V lookup: CDR1 SGHNT, CDR2 YYREEE (reference sequence). This CDR3 contains 13 residues. With 2 bases removed from V and 8 bases from J, the gap between germline ends came to 13 bases. As DNA, the CDR3 is TGTGCCAGCAGCTTTCAGGGTCTTGCCGGCTACACCTTC. Protein: CASSFQGLAGYTF.

This rearrangement joins TRBV5-1 to TRBJ2-5; 9 positions agree with TRBD2. V was clipped by 0 bases and J by 5 bases; unmatched bases: 14. The length of the CDR3 is 18 residues. Germline-derived CDR1 and CDR2 are SGHRS and YFSETQ. The CDR3 loop is CASSLEGGGGRAYETQYF. The CDR3 DNA reads as TGCGCCAGCAGCTTGGAAGGAGGGGGCGGGAGGGCCTATGAGACCCAGTACTTC.

This clone was counted between two and nine times. The V gene is TRBV9, the J gene TRBJ1-6, with D unclear. Germline CDR1 reads SGDLS; CDR2 reads YYNGEE. Trimming shortened V by 0 bases and J by 13 bases, and 8 bases separated the two germline ends. This CDR3 has 12 residues. The CDR3 DNA reads TGTGCCAGCAGCGTAGCGGTGGGCCCCCTCCACTTT. This gives the protein CASSVAVGPLHF.

The chain is built from TRBV19 and TRBJ2-5, with TRBD2 identical over 7 bases. V shed 9 bases, J shed 4 bases, and the junction held 14 bases outside the gene matches. The CDR3 spans 15 residues. CDR1 and CDR2 from the germline V gene are LNHDA and SQIVND (reference sequence). CDR3 sequence: CASSQRVAGVETQYF. DNA for the CDR3: TGTGCCAGCTCCCAACGGGTGGCGGGGGTAGAGACCCAGTACTTC. Combining the CDR3 with reference TRBV19 and TRBJ2-5 gives the whole variable domain DGGITQSPKYLFRKEGQNVTLSCEQNLNHDAMYWYRQDPGQGLRLIYYSQIVNDFQKGDIAEGYSVSREKKESFPLTVTSAQKNPTAFYLCASSQRVAGVETQYFGPGTRLLVL.

This chain connects TRBV29-1 to TRBJ2-2; 13 positions match TRBD2. Germline loops: CDR1 SQVTM, CDR2 ANQGSEA. V lost 2 bases, J lost 6 bases, and 9 bases stayed unmatched. CDR3 size: 17 residues. The CDR3 here is CSVEWGLAGRVAGELFF. Written as DNA, the CDR3 is TGCAGCGTTGAATGGGGACTAGCGGGGCGGGTGGCCGGGGAGCTGTTTTTT.

DNA for the CDR3: TGTGCCATCAGTGAGACCGGGAATACGCAGTATTTT. Encoded protein: CAISETGNTQYF. The chain employs TRBV10-3 and TRBJ2-3, with D tentatively TRBD2 (5 bases). The CDR3 is 12 residues long. The germline V and J ends were trimmed by 2 bases and 7 bases, with 7 bases remaining between them. CDR1 and CDR2 from the germline V gene are ENHRY and SYGVKD.